This T cell receptor (beta chain) was captured in a study of blood T cells in healthy people across ages. Study-level information: For every two T cells, template switching captured about one barcoded beta molecule.

A second PCR of roughly 6 to 12 cycles used a sample-barcoded 5' primer and a J-beta primer mix. Sequencing recovered at least 3 million CDR3-containing paired-end reads from each sample. One entry per CDR3 protein results from TCRdb running MiXCR on the 5' RACE reads. This sample yields approximately 850,000 distinct CDR3 sequences, of which roughly 64% are seen a single time; 20% to 25% belongs to the top ten. Findings and limits, study-wide: The unknown donor CMV status may have confounded expanded clonotype changes. Unsorted PBMCs blocked a conclusive comparison of naive and antigen-experienced cells.

Comments on this clonotype: Its target is not known.

Sequencing used blood. The receptor comes from a man aged 25 to 40 in good health.

CDR3 in amino acids: CASHPRLTNYNEQFF. The CDR3 nucleotides are TGTGCCAGCCACCCTAGACTAACTAATTACAATGAGCAGTTCTTC. The chain joins TRBV27 to TRBJ2-1; perhaps TRBD2 as D (5 bases). Germline CDR1 is MNHEY and CDR2 is SMNVEV (reference sequence). The CDR3 runs to 15 residues. The V and J ends lost 8 bases and 4 bases respectively, with 18 bases between them.